Here is one T cell receptor (beta chain) with its context. Its specific antigen is unknown. Base qualities are not recorded, but no much larger clone differs from it by a single base. The sample contains more than one DNA sequence encoding this CDR3. The data are from a study of shared clonotypes between healthy human individuals (dated by TCRdb to the early 2020s). In terms of the full investigation: A few men and a couple of women, aged 18 to 49 years, made up the cohort. For each donor, three plates each were used for CD4 naive and CD4 memory, two plates were used for CD8 naive, and one plate was used for CD8 memory. The study deeply sequenced blood TCR repertoires of about five healthy adults to estimate repertoire size and the extent of clonotype sharing between individuals. To increase sequencing depth and limit assay-specific biases, TCR repertoire library preparation and sequencing were carried out by different laboratories using diverse techniques. Between about 0.9 and 10 billion PBMCs per donor were obtained by leukapheresis. Findings and caveats that apply to the study as a whole: About 5% of naive CD4, roughly 3.6% of naive CD8, 2% to 2.5% of memory CD4, and 0.4% of memory CD8 clonotypes were shared across several donors. Only blood was sampled, and tissue TCR repertoires likely differ from those in blood. Even with the large sequencing depth, rarefaction of the sorted-subset datasets indicated that sequencing was incomplete. Because the study included only a small number of donors, the genetic and exposure-history diversity represented was limited. Pairwise subsampling indicated that sequencing depth was expected to affect the degree of clonotype sharing among donors. Larger estimated clonotype richness was generally found for naive subsets than for memory subsets. Compared with non-shared clonotypes, clonotypes shared by all four sorted-subset donors had higher generation probabilities.

CD8 naive samples were obtained by positive selection for CCR7 among CD45RO-negative cells, yielding a CD45RA+CCR7+ population from which TemRA cells were excluded. Donors were healthy HIV-negative adults with no recently reported acute infections or vaccinations. All donors were Caucasian adults living in Nashville, Tennessee, USA. Blood was collected by leukapheresis, and PBMCs were isolated by Ficoll-Histopaque density gradient centrifugation and then cryopreserved in liquid nitrogen vapor phase. Analytical flow cytometry was used to check the purity and quantity of every magnetically sorted T cell population. Each sorted fraction had its genomic DNA isolated and then quantified by UV absorbance on a Nanodrop 2000c. The CDR3 runs 11 residues from the cysteine to the phenylalanine. The CDR3 DNA has 33 bases and is translated from base 1. V and J lose 5 bases and 4 bases, and a span of 9 bases separates them. The germline V gene supplies CDR1 SQVTM and CDR2 ANQGSEA.

Using the deep immunoSEQ assay, multiplex PCR amplified TCR CDR3 regions from genomic DNA. Extracted genomic DNA from each cell subset was spread evenly across all wells of several immunoSEQ 96-well plates, with each plate serving as a replicate. Each replicate PCR for sorted subsets received about 220 ng genomic DNA, equal to tens of thousands of T cell genomes. Purified libraries were measured with a Qubit 3.0 fluorometer, size-checked on a Bioanalyzer 2100, and measured again with the KAPA Library Quantification kit. Every immunoSEQ 96-well plate was sequenced on a separate single-read 150-cycle Illumina NextSeq 550 flow cell. In the original analysis: Because the immunoSEQ output included only junctional sequences and no quality scores, the filtering could not be the same as the filtering used for full-length reads. To assign V/J genes and CDR3, sequences were annotated using PyIR, a Python wrapper for IgBLAST v1.9, with IMGT germline references. Reads were removed for weak V/J assignments (E-value above 1e-6), missing CDR3, stop codons, out-of-frame junctions, or ambiguous translated residues. A V3J clonotype was defined by an identical inferred V gene, J gene, and CDR3 amino acid sequence. The percentage overlap between two repertoires was calculated by dividing the number of shared unique clonotypes by the size of the smaller repertoire. Repertoire richness was assessed with RTK rarefaction, the Chao1 estimator, and Recon v2.1 estimates of unobserved clonotypes. OLGA was used to compute generation probabilities for all TCRbeta clonotypes that the gDNA method yielded from a few donors. The immuneACCESS repertoire file appears here via TCRdb, limited to in-frame rearrangements. These files lack a portion of the clones; in checked studies, under half of the deficit traces to unresolved V genes, and the cause of the others is not known. V and J calls plus clone size are reproduced from that table; the DNA served to infer D and trimming. The sample data list approximately 590,000 clones, and 95% to 96% of these were observed just once. Roughly 0.1% of the sample belongs to the ten largest clones.

The receptor was derived from a woman aged 25-40 years in good health. The material sequenced was naive CD8+ T cells sorted from blood. Sample cell subset or site, as interpreted from the label and publication: CD45RA+CCR7+. The V and J genes are TRBV29-1 and TRBJ2-7, with no confidently assigned D gene. The nucleotide sequence reads TGCAGCGTTCAGGACGGTTACGAGCAGTACTTC. Translated, this gives CSVQDGYEQYF.